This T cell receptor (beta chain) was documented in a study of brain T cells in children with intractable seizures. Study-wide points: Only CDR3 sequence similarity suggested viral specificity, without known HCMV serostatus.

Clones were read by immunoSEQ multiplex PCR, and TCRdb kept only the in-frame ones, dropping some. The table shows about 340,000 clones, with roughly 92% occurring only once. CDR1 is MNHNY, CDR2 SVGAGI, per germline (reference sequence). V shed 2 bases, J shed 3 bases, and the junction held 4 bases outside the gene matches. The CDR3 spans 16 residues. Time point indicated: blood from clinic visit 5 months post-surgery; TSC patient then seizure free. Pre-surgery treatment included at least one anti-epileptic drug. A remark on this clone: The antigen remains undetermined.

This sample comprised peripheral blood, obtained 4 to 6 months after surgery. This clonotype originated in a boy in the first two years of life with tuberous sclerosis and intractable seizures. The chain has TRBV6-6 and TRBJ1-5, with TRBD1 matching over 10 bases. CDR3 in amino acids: CASSYAGQGTNQPQHF. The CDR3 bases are TGTGCCAGCAGTTACGCGGGACAGGGGACCAATCAGCCCCAGCATTTT.